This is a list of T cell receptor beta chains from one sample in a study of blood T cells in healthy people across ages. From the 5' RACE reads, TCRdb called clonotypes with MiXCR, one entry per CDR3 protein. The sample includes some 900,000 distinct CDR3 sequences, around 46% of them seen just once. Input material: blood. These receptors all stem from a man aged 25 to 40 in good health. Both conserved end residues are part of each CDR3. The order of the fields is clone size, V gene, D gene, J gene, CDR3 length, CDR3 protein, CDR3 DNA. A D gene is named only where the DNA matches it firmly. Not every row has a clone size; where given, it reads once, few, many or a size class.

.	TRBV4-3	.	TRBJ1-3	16	CASSQETLLAGNTIYF	TGCGCCAGCAGCCAAGAAACCCTTCTGGCTGGAAACACCATATATTTT
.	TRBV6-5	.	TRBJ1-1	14	CASRFGRRYTEAFF	TGTGCCAGCAGGTTCGGGAGGAGGTACACTGAAGCTTTCTTT
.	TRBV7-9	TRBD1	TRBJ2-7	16	CASSLRAPQGSYEQYF	TGTGCCAGCAGCTTAAGGGCCCCACAGGGGTCCTACGAGCAGTACTTC
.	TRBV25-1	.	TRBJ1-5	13	CASRDSSKQPQHF	TGTGCCAGCAGGGACAGTAGCAAGCAGCCCCAGCATTTT
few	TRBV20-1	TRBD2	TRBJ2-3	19	CSVREKGTGTSEGTDTQYF	TGCAGTGTTAGAGAGAAAGGTACTGGGACTAGCGAGGGGACAGATACGCAGTATTTT
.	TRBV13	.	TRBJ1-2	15	CASSRQGGSNYGYTF	TGTGCCAGCAGCCGGCAGGGAGGAAGTAACTATGGCTACACCTTC
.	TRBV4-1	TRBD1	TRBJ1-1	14	CASSPGQVGTEDFF	TGCGCCAGCAGCCCCGGACAGGTCGGCACTGAAGATTTCTTT
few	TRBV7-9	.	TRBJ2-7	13	CASSFQVHYEQYF	TGTGCCAGCAGCTTTCAGGTCCACTACGAGCAGTACTTC
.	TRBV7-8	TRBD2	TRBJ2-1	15	CASSLRLAAGDEQFF	TGTGCCAGCAGCTTAAGACTAGCGGCCGGGGATGAGCAGTTCTTC
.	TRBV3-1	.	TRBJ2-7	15	CASSQELGKPYEQYF	TGTGCCAGCAGCCAAGAACTAGGGAAACCCTACGAGCAGTACTTC
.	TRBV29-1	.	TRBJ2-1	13	CSVEDGGANEQFF	TGCAGCGTTGAAGATGGAGGGGCCAATGAGCAGTTCTTC
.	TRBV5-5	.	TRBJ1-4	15	CASSLEGESNEKLFF	TGTGCCAGCAGCTTGGAGGGGGAGTCTAATGAAAAACTGTTTTTT
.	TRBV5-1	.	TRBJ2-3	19	CASSSNLVMLAYSTDTQYF	TGCGCCAGCAGCTCTAATTTAGTGATGCTAGCGTATAGCACAGATACGCAGTATTTT
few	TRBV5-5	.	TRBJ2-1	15	CASSLERTDNNEQFF	TGTGCCAGCAGCTTGGAGAGGACCGATAACAATGAGCAGTTCTTC
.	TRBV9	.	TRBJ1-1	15	CASSRSPQDSLEAFF	TGTGCCAGCAGCAGAAGTCCCCAGGACTCTCTTGAAGCTTTCTTT
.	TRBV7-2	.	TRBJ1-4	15	CASRGGIATNEKLFF	TGTGCCAGCAGAGGGGGAATCGCAACTAATGAAAAACTGTTTTTT
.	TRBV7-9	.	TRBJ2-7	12	CASSSGEYEQYF	TGTGCCAGCAGCTCCGGAGAGTACGAGCAGTACTTC
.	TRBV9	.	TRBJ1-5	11	CATYGAQPQHF	TGTGCCACCTACGGGGCCCAGCCCCAGCATTTT
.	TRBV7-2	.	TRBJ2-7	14	CASSPMGSPYEQYF	TGTGCCAGCAGCCCAATGGGGTCACCCTACGAGCAGTACTTC
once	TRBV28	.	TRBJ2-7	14	CASSPTAGFYEQYF	TGTGCCAGCAGCCCCACGGCGGGATTTTACGAGCAGTACTTC
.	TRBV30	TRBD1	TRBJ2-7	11	CAWTDRVEQYF	TGTGCCTGGACTGACAGGGTGGAGCAGTACTTC
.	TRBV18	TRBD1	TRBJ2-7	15	CASSPPGTGVFEQYF	TGTGCCAGCTCACCTCCCGGGACAGGGGTATTCGAGCAGTACTTC
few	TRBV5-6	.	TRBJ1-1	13	CASSSTWTTEAFF	TGTGCCAGCAGCTCCACGTGGACCACTGAAGCTTTCTTT
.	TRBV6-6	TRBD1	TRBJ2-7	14	CASRGPGQRYEQYF	TGTGCCAGCAGGGGCCCGGGACAGCGGTACGAGCAGTACTTC
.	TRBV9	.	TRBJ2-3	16	CASSVGSWGSTDTQYF	TGTGCCAGCAGCGTAGGGTCCTGGGGGAGCACAGATACGCAGTATTTT
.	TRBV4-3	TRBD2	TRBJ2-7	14	CASTPGLAGDEQYF	TGCGCCAGCACCCCGGGACTAGCGGGGGACGAGCAGTACTTC
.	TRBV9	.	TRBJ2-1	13	CASSPPNRNEQFF	TGTGCCAGCAGTCCACCAAACCGCAATGAGCAGTTCTTC
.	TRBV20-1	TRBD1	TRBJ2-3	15	CSAAPDRGSTDTQYF	TGCAGTGCCGCCCCCGACAGGGGTAGCACAGATACGCAGTATTTT
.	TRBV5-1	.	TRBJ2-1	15	CASSLEEGARGEQFF	TGCGCCAGCAGCTTGGAGGAGGGGGCGAGGGGTGAGCAGTTCTTC
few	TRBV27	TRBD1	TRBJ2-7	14	CASSAGQAVDEQYF	TGTGCCAGCAGTGCCGGACAGGCAGTGGACGAGCAGTACTTC
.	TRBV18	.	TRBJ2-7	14	CASSHPSRPYEQYF	TGTGCCAGCTCTCACCCCTCGCGACCCTACGAGCAGTACTTC
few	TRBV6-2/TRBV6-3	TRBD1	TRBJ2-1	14	CASSKSRQGYEQFF	TGTGCCAGCAGCAAATCGAGACAGGGGTATGAGCAGTTCTTC
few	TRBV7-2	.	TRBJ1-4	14	CASSLAPTNEKLFF	TGTGCCAGCAGCTTAGCCCCAACTAATGAAAAACTGTTTTTT
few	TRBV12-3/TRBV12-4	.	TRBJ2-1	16	CASSPHGAPIHNEQFF	TGTGCCAGCAGTCCCCACGGGGCCCCCATTCACAATGAGCAGTTCTTC
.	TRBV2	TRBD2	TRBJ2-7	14	CASSVTGTTYEQYF	TGTGCCAGCAGTGTTACGGGGACTACCTACGAGCAGTACTTC
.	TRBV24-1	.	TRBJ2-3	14	CATSDPDGTDTQYF	TGTGCCACCAGTGACCCCGACGGCACAGATACGCAGTATTTT
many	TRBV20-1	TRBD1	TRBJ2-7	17	CSATSGTGVGRLDEQYF	TGCAGTGCCACTTCCGGGACAGGGGTAGGAAGATTAGACGAGCAGTACTTC
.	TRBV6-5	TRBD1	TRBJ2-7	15	CASSYGQGVAYEQYF	TGTGCCAGCAGTTACGGGCAGGGGGTTGCCTACGAGCAGTACTTC
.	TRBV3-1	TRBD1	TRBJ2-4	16	CTSSRQGAFAKNIQYF	TGTACCAGCAGCCGACAGGGGGCATTCGCCAAAAACATTCAGTACTTC
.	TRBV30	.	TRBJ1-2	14	CAWSVALPGYGYTF	TGTGCCTGGAGTGTAGCTCTCCCGGGCTATGGCTACACCTTC
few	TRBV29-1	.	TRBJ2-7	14	CSVAGPHPRDEQYF	TGCAGCGTTGCGGGTCCCCACCCCCGGGACGAGCAGTACTTC
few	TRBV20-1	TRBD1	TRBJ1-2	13	CSADDRAGYGYTF	TGCAGTGCTGATGACAGGGCGGGATATGGCTACACCTTC
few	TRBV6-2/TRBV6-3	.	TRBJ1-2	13	CASSTVGNYGYTF	TGTGCCAGCAGTACGGTAGGAAACTATGGCTACACCTTC
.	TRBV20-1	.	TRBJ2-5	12	CSARDRGETQYF	TGCAGTGCTAGAGATCGTGGAGAGACCCAGTACTTC
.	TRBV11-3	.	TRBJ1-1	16	CASSRRTLKGNTEAFF	TGTGCCAGCAGCAGACGGACTTTAAAGGGAAACACTGAAGCTTTCTTT
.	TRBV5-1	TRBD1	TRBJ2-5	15	CASSSGTGGIVTRYF	TGCGCCAGCAGCTCAGGGACAGGGGGTATTGTGACCCGGTACTTC
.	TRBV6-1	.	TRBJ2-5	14	CASSETHSAGTQYF	TGTGCCAGCAGTGAGACTCATTCGGCCGGGACCCAGTACTTC
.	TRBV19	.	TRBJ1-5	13	CASTEDSYQPQHF	TGTGCCAGTACCGAGGACAGCTATCAGCCCCAGCATTTT
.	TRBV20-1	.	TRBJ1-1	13	CSARDRPTGEAFF	TGCAGTGCTAGAGATCGGCCGACCGGTGAAGCTTTCTTT
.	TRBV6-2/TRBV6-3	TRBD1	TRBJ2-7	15	CASSHDRESSYEQYF	TGTGCCAGCAGTCACGACAGGGAATCATCCTACGAGCAGTACTTC
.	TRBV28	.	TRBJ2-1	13	CASSLNRRNEQFF	TGTGCCAGCAGTTTGAACAGGCGGAATGAGCAGTTCTTC
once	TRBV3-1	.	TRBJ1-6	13	CASSQDTYSPLHF	TGTGCCAGCAGCCAAGACACCTATTCACCCCTCCACTTT
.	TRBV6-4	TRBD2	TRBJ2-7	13	CASSDGTSREQYF	TGTGCCAGCAGTGACGGGACTAGCCGCGAGCAGTACTTC
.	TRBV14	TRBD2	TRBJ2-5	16	CASSQDRLAGYEEQYF	TGTGCCAGCAGCCAAGATCGACTAGCGGGCTATGAGGAGCAGTACTTC
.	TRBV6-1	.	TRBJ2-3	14	CASTRRLGTDTQYF	TGTGCCAGCACCCGTCGATTGGGCACAGATACGCAGTATTTT
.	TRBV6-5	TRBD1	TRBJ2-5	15	CASSYTGTGLWTQYF	TGTGCCAGCAGTTACACTGGGACAGGGCTGTGGACCCAGTACTTC
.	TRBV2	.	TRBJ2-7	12	CASTGGYYEQYF	TGTGCCAGCACTGGCGGTTACTACGAGCAGTACTTC
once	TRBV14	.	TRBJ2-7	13	CASSPRDKDEQYF	TGTGCCAGCAGCCCCCGGGACAAGGATGAGCAGTACTTC
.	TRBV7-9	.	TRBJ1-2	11	CASSLTEGYTF	TGTGCCAGCAGCTTAACAGAGGGCTACACCTTC